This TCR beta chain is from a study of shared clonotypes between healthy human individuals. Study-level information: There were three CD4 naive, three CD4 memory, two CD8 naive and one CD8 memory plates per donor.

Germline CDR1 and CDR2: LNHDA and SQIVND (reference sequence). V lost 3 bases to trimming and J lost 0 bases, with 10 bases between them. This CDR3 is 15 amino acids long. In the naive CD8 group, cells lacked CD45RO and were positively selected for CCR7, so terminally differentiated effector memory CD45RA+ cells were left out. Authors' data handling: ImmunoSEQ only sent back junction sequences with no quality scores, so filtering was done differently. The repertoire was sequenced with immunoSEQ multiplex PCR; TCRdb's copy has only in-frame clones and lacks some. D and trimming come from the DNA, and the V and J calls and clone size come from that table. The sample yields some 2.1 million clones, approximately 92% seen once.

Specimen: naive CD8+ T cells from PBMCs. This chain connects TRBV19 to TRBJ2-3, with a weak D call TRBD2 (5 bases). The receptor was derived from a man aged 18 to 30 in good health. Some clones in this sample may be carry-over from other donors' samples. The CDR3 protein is CASSIEGASTDTQYF. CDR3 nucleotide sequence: TGTGCCAGTAGTATCGAGGGAGCTAGCACAGATACGCAGTATTTT.